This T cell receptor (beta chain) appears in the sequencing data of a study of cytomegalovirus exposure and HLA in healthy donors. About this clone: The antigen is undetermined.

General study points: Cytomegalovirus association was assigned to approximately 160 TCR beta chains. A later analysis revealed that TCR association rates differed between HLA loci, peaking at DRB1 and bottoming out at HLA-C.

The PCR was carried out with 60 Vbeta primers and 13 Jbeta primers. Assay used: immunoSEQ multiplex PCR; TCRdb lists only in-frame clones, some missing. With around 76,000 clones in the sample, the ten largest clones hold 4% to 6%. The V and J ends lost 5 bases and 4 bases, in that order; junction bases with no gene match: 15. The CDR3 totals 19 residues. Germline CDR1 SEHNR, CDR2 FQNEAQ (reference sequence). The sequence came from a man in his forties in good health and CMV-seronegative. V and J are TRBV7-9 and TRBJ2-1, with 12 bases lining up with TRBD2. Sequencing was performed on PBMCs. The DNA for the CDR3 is TGTGCCAGCAGCCATACCGGCACTAGCGGGGGGTCAAATTACAATGAGCAGTTCTTC. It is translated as CASSHTGTSGGSNYNEQFF. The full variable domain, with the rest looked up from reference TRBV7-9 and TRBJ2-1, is DTGVSQNPRHKITKRGQNVTFRCDPISEHNRLYWYRQTLGQGPEFLTYFQNEAQLEKSRLLSDRFSAERPKGSFSTLEIQRTEQGDSAMYLCASSHTGTSGGSNYNEQFFGPGTRLTVL.